The present TCR beta chain was sequenced within a study of glioma-infiltrating T cells. The iRepertoire nested amplicon-rescue multiplex PCR amplified TCR alpha and beta CDR3s from RNA. Tissue mRNA or PBMC total RNA, about 85-400 ng, went into one-step reverse transcription and amplification. TCRdb reprocessed the multiplex PCR reads via MiXCR and lists one record per CDR3 protein. The sample lists under 200,000 distinct CDR3 sequences, around 40% occurring once. This clonotype has ten or more counts. Its specificity is unknown. The study, taken as a whole, reports: CDR3 overlap between tissue and blood was very small. Gliomas, especially low-grade, showed above-expected tissue-blood divergence; non-neoplastic patients showed below.

Trimming removed 10 bases from V and 3 bases from J, with 19 bases in between. Germline V gives CDR1 MNHEY, CDR2 SMNVEV (reference sequence). The CDR3 covers 15 residues. Sequenced sample: glioma tissue, nonneoplastic brain tissue, or PBMCs (not recorded which). This chain joins TRBV27 and TRBJ2-1; tentative D call: TRBD2 (7 bases). The TCR sequence derives from a human donor with low-grade glioma or glioblastoma, undergoing nonglioma brain surgery, or in good health (not recorded which). CDR3: CATISGGGNYNEQFF. The CDR3 DNA follows: TGTGCCACCATCTCGGGGGGCGGGAACTACAATGAGCAGTTCTTC.